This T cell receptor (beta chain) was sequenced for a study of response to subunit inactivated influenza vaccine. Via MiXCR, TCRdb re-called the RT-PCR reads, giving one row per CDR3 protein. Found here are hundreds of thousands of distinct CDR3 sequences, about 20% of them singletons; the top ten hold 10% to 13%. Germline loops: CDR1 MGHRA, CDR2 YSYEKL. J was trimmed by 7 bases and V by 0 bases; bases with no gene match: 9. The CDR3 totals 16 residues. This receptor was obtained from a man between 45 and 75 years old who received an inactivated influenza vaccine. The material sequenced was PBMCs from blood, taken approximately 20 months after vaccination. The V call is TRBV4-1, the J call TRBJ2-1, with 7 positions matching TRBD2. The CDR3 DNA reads TGCGCCAGCAGCCAAGATGTGCTAGCGGCTGGGAATGAGCAGTTCTTC. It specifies CASSQDVLAAGNEQFF.